These 29 T cell receptor beta chains share one sample of origin, sequenced in a study of PD-1 blockade in mismatch repair-deficient tumors. Generated by immunoSEQ multiplex PCR, the TCRdb table keeps only in-frame clones and is missing some. Altogether approximately 50,000 clones are present, roughly three quarters being singletons, with the ten largest covering 3.3%. The starting material was peripheral blood, obtained 4 weeks after starting pembrolizumab. The origin of the receptors is an adult with mismatch repair-deficient cancer.

The chain carries TRBV7-3 and TRBJ1-1, with unresolved D. The CDR3 spans 14 residues. Germline lookup yields CDR1 SGHTA and CDR2 FQGTGA. With 2 bases removed from V and 1 base from J, the gap between germline ends came to 8 bases. The CDR3 nucleotides read TGTGCCAGCAGCTTAGGGAGGGAGAACACTGAAGCTTTCTTT. It yields the protein CASSLGRENTEAFF.

The rearrangement joins TRBV12-2 to TRBJ2-5; the table's D call of TRBD2 was not tested on the DNA. TRBV12-2 is a documented pseudogene. The CDR3 sequence is 20 residues long. CDR3 sequence: CASRLESSTSGRGVDETQYF. The DNA of the CDR3 is TGTGCAAGTCGCTTAGAGTCCTCGACTAGCGGAAGGGGGGTTGACGAGACCCAGTACTTC.

This chain links TRBV28 with TRBJ1-2; D gene unclear. The CDR3 has 14 residues. V shed 6 bases and J shed 8 bases, with 19 bases lying between them. Germline assignment: CDR1 MDHEN and CDR2 SYDVKM. CDR3 DNA sequence: TGTGCCAGCAGGCCGAAAATTTCGGCGGGGGGCTACACCTTC. It codes for CASRPKISAGGYTF.

The sample holds one count of this clone. V is TRBV5-1 and J is TRBJ2-2; 9 bases are shared with TRBD2. V trimming: 2 bases; J trimming: 6 bases; junction bases outside the gene matches: 8. Germline loops: CDR1 SGHRS, CDR2 YFSETQ. This CDR3 is 16 amino acids long. CDR3 in DNA: TGCGCCAGCAGCTTAAGAGCGGGAGGCGGCGCCGGGGAGCTGTTTTTT. Protein sequence: CASSLRAGGGAGELFF. Together with reference TRBV5-1 and TRBJ2-2, the CDR3 gives the full variable domain: KAGVTQTPRYLIKTRGQQVTLSCSPISGHRSVSWYQQTPGQGLQFLFEYFSETQRNKGNFPGRFSGRQFSNSRSEMNVSTLELGDSALYLCASSLRAGGGAGELFFGEGSRLTVL.

This sequence joins TRBV11-3 and TRBJ2-1; 11 nucleotides match TRBD1. The CDR3 extends over 15 amino acids. V lost 5 bases and J lost 7; bases outside the gene matches: 7. CDR1 is SGHNT and CDR2 is YENEEA in the germline V gene. CDR3 nucleotide sequence: TGTGCCAGCAGCCCCCGGACAGGGGGCTCGAATGAGCAGTTCTTC. This translates into CASSPRTGGSNEQFF.

The V and J genes are TRBV5-4 and TRBJ1-1; 9 bases agree with TRBD1. In germline, CDR1 is SGHNT, CDR2 YYREEE (reference sequence). Trimming took 0 bases from V and 5 from J; bases not matched to a gene: 2. The CDR3 runs to 14 residues. The CDR3 spells CASSLGDRETEAFF. CDR3 sequence (DNA): TGTGCCAGCAGCTTGGGGGACAGGGAAACTGAAGCTTTCTTT.

This clone turned up a few times. The chain joins TRBV10-1 to TRBJ2-3; TRBD1 aligns across 8 bases. Germline values: CDR1 WNHNN, CDR2 SYGVQD (reference sequence). The junction had 1 base not matched to a gene; V was cut back by 2 bases and J by 3 bases. The CDR3 extends over 14 amino acids. Here the CDR3 DNA reads TGCGCCAGCAGTGAGACAGGGGGTACAGATACGCAGTATTTT. It translates to CASSETGGTDTQYF.

V gene TRBV7-9 combines with J gene TRBJ2-7, with D possibly being TRBD1 or TRBD2 (5 bases each). Trimming shortened V by 2 bases and J by 2 bases, and 25 bases separated the two germline ends. The CDR3 runs 19 residues. CDR1 SEHNR and CDR2 FQNEAQ come from the germline V gene (reference sequence). The CDR3 spells CASSLNNPVRGPGPYEQYF. The CDR3 nucleotides are TGTGCCAGCAGCTTAAACAATCCAGTTCGGGGACCCGGTCCCTACGAGCAGTACTTC. The full variable domain, its missing parts supplied by reference TRBV7-9 and TRBJ2-7, is DTGVSQNPRHKITKRGQNVTFRCDPISEHNRLYWYRQTLGQGPEFLTYFQNEAQLEKSRLLSDRFSAERPKGSFSTLEIQRTEQGDSAMYLCASSLNNPVRGPGPYEQYFGPGTRLTVT.

The chain uses TRBV5-1 and TRBJ2-5; the D gene is possibly TRBD1 (5 bases). Trimming removed 4 bases at V and 2 bases at J, with 9 bases between. The length of the CDR3 is 13 residues. Germline values: CDR1 SGHRS, CDR2 YFSETQ. CDR3 protein: CASSRQRQETQYF. For the CDR3, the DNA is TGCGCCAGCAGCCGACAGAGACAAGAGACCCAGTACTTC.

The J gene is TRBJ1-2, the V gene TRBV11-3, with D possibly TRBD1 on 6 matching bases. V gave up 5 bases and J gave up 3 bases, with 7 bases separating them. The germline V gene encodes CDR1 SGHNT and CDR2 YENEEA. The CDR3 extends over 12 amino acids. The CDR3 nucleotides read TGTGCCAGCAGCCCAGGGGACTATGGCTACACCTTC. Protein: CASSPGDYGYTF.

The gene calls are TRBV19 and TRBJ1-4; 7 positions agree with TRBD1. This CDR3 is built from 17 residues. The J segment lost 0 bases and the V segment lost 5 bases, leaving 9 bases of the junction unmatched. CDR1 and CDR2 (germline): LNHDA, SQIVND (reference sequence). In nucleotides, the CDR3 is TGTGCCAGTAGTCGGTGGGACAGATTGTCAACTAATGAAAAACTGTTTTTT. Encoded protein: CASSRWDRLSTNEKLFF.

There are a few counts of this clone. The chain is built from TRBV6-5 and TRBJ2-7; maybe TRBD1 (6 bases). The germline V and J ends were trimmed by 6 bases and 2 bases, with 14 bases remaining between them. The CDR3 runs 14 residues. From germline, CDR1 is MNHEY and CDR2 SVGAGI. In DNA, the CDR3 is TGTGCCAGCAGCCTCCGGGACACGACCTACGAGCAGTACTTC. As protein: CASSLRDTTYEQYF.

This clone was seen only a few times. The rearrangement joins TRBV4-2 to TRBJ2-2, with D perhaps matching TRBD2 (5 bases). The CDR3 runs to 16 residues. The germline gives CDR1 LGHNA, CDR2 YNFKEQ. Trimming stripped 1 base from V and 6 bases from J, with 15 bases between. This chain's CDR3 is CASSQVQLVSPGELFF. CDR3 in DNA: TGTGCCAGCAGCCAAGTCCAACTAGTTTCCCCCGGGGAGCTGTTTTTT.

This clone appeared a single time. The gene calls are TRBV6-6 and TRBJ1-1; 7 positions agree with TRBD1. Per the germline V gene, CDR1 is MNHNY and CDR2 is SVGAGI (reference sequence). With 5 bases clipped from V and 11 bases from J, the junction kept 11 bases outside the gene matches. The CDR3 runs 13 residues. For the CDR3, the DNA is TGTGCCAGCAGTCCGACAGGGTACGGCTGGGCTTTCTTT. It specifies CASSPTGYGWAFF.

The CDR3 is CASSVAYGSYEQYF. For the CDR3, the DNA is TGTGCCAGCAGCGTAGCTTACGGCTCCTACGAGCAGTACTTC. This sequence joins TRBV9 and TRBJ2-7; no clear D gene. This CDR3 spans 14 amino acids. Trimming cost V 0 bases and J 0 bases, with 7 bases left between them. Germline-derived CDR1 and CDR2 are SGDLS and YYNGEE.

The chain joins TRBV6-1 to TRBJ2-3, with no clear D. V lost 5 bases to trimming and J lost 2 bases, with 5 bases between them. CDR3 length: 12 residues. CDR1 is MNHNS, CDR2 SASEGT, per germline. CDR3 nucleotide sequence: TGTGCCAGCAGTCTGATCACAGATACGCAGTATTTT. It codes for CASSLITDTQYF.

A single count supports this clone. The V and J genes are TRBV28 and TRBJ2-2; 7 bases are a match to TRBD1. CDR3 length: 16 amino acids. From germline, CDR1 is MDHEN and CDR2 SYDVKM. V trimming: 3 bases; J trimming: 9 bases; junction bases outside the gene matches: 13. In DNA form, the CDR3 reads TGTGCCAGCAGTTTGGCGACAGGGTCTATCGGAAGGGAGCTGTTTTTT. As protein: CASSLATGSIGRELFF. The variable domain in full, with the rest retrieved from reference TRBV28 and TRBJ2-2, is DVKVTQSSRYLVKRTGEKVFLECVQDMDHENMFWYRQDPGLGLRLIYFSYDVKMKEKGDIPEGYSVSREKKERFSLILESASTNQTSMYLCASSLATGSIGRELFFGEGSRLTVL.

The chain combines TRBV6-6 with TRBJ1-2; 7 nucleotides line up with TRBD1. The germline V gene has CDR1 MNHNY and CDR2 SVGAGI (reference sequence). V shed 7 bases, J shed 1 base, and the junction held 6 bases outside the gene matches. The CDR3 loop spans 14 amino acids. CDR3 nucleotides: TGTGCCAGCACCATGCAGGGGGTTAACTATGGCTACACCTTC. This gives the protein CASTMQGVNYGYTF.

This clone has a handful of counts. The J gene is TRBJ1-1, the V gene TRBV6-5, with D hard to call. CDR1 is MNHEY and CDR2 is SVGAGI in the germline V gene. This CDR3 is 15 amino acids long. Trimming took off 0 bases at V and 4 bases at J, with 12 bases between the two ends. The CDR3 coding sequence is TGTGCCAGCAGTTACTCAGTGGGTAGCGTCACTGAAGCTTTCTTT. It encodes CASSYSVGSVTEAFF.

The genes are TRBV7-3 and TRBJ2-1; the D is unclear. V was trimmed by 3 bases and J by 6 bases, leaving 6 bases between them. Germline CDR1 is SGHTA and CDR2 is FQGTGA. The CDR3 is made up of 12 amino acids. CDR3 coding DNA: TGTGCCAGCAGCTTTCTAGGCAATGAGCAGTTCTTC. Its protein is CASSFLGNEQFF.

This sequence joins TRBV7-2 and TRBJ2-3; a weak D match, TRBD2 (6 bases). Trimming pared 5 bases from V and 1 base from J, leaving 7 bases between. The CDR3 runs to 13 residues. The germline V gene has CDR1 SGHTA and CDR2 FQGNSA. The CDR3 bases are TGTGCCAGCAGCGGAGGGGGCACAGATACGCAGTATTTT. Residues: CASSGGGTDTQYF.

This clone was detected a few times. This rearrangement joins TRBV7-8 to TRBJ2-1; D unresolved. This CDR3 is built from 13 residues. The V end lost 1 base, the J end lost 9 bases, and 10 bases lay between the germline ends. Germline V CDR1 and CDR2: SGHVS, FQNEAQ. CDR3 DNA sequence: TGTGCCAGCAGCTTAGACAGTCGCGGTGAGCAGTTCTTC. Translation gives CASSLDSRGEQFF. The full variable domain, its missing parts supplied by reference TRBV7-8 and TRBJ2-1, is GAGVSQSPRYKVAKRGQDVALRCDPISGHVSLFWYQQALGQGPEFLTYFQNEAQLDKSGLPSDRFFAERPEGSVSTLKIQRTQQEDSAVYLCASSLDSRGEQFFGPGTRLTVL.

The chain joins TRBV5-5 to TRBJ2-1, with 11 bases aligning to TRBD2. This CDR3 has 16 amino acids. CDR1 and CDR2 from the germline V gene are SGHKS and YYEKEE (reference sequence). V dropped 6 bases and J dropped 5; count of bases not matched to a gene: 10. The DNA of the CDR3 is TGTGCCAGCAAGGCCCTAGCGGGAGGAATAAACAATGAGCAGTTCTTC. This codes for CASKALAGGINNEQFF.

This clone was observed once. The chain is built from TRBV5-6 and TRBJ2-7, with 7 bases fitting TRBD2. Germline V gene sequence: CDR1 SGHDT, CDR2 YYEEEE. After removal of 4 bases from V and 3 bases from J, the junction contained 10 bases not matched to a gene. This CDR3 spans 15 amino acids. This chain's CDR3 is CASSPVGGRGYEQYF. CDR3 nucleotides: TGTGCCAGCAGCCCGGTGGGAGGGAGGGGCTACGAGCAGTACTTC. The full variable domain, rest sourced from reference TRBV5-6 and TRBJ2-7, is DAGVTQSPTHLIKTRGQQVTLRCSPKSGHDTVSWYQQALGQGPQFIFQYYEEEERQRGNFPDRFSGHQFPNYSSELNVNALLLGDSALYLCASSPVGGRGYEQYFGPGTRLTVT.

Here the CDR3 DNA reads TGTGCCAGCAGTTACTCGAGGGGAAGCTATGGCTACACCTTC. Its protein is CASSYSRGSYGYTF. The chain has TRBV6-5 and TRBJ1-2; TRBD1 is a possible D gene (5 bases). V lost 0 bases and J 4 bases, leaving 9 bases between the germline ends. The germline CDR1 and CDR2 sequences are MNHEY and SVGAGI. The CDR3 runs to 14 residues.

This clone appeared a few times. The rearrangement joins TRBV28 to TRBJ2-5; TRBD2 matches 7 bases. This CDR3 has 14 amino acids. With 3 bases clipped from V and 5 bases from J, the junction kept 6 bases outside the gene matches. The germline V gene encodes CDR1 MDHEN and CDR2 SYDVKM. The CDR3 nucleotides read TGTGCCAGCAGTTTTGGGAGGGCGCGGGAGACCCAGTACTTC. It yields the protein CASSFGRARETQYF.

The count of this clone is one. This chain links TRBV5-1 with TRBJ2-7, with 13 bases lining up with TRBD2. V was pared by 4 bases and J by 7 bases, with 8 bases of the junction left unmatched. Germline V lookup: CDR1 SGHRS, CDR2 YFSETQ. The CDR3 covers 15 residues. The CDR3 region is CASSTGTSGDREQYF. CDR3 bases: TGCGCCAGCAGCACTGGGACTAGCGGGGACCGAGAGCAGTACTTC.

This clone was detected only once. The chain carries TRBV28 and TRBJ2-7; 11 bases agree with TRBD2. Germline CDR1 is MDHEN and CDR2 is SYDVKM. V dropped 4 bases and J dropped 4; count of bases not matched to a gene: 9. The CDR3 is made up of 16 amino acids. The CDR3 protein is CASSSYASGRKYEQYF. DNA of the CDR3: TGTGCCAGCAGTTCATACGCTAGCGGGAGGAAATACGAGCAGTACTTC.

The chain combines TRBV11-2 with TRBJ2-6, with D tentatively TRBD1 (6 bases). The CDR3 is 16 amino acids. Trimming left V 8 bases short and J 0 bases short, with 14 bases between. Germline assignment: CDR1 SGHAT and CDR2 FQNNGV. CDR3 sequence (DNA): TGTGCCAGCGGGATACTGGACAGCTCTGGGGCCAACGTCCTGACTTTC. Protein: CASGILDSSGANVLTF.